This T cell receptor (beta chain) was sequenced during a study of T cell repertoires in cytomegalovirus infection. Looking at the study overall: It can be stated that public TCR beta signatures indicated CMV infection as well as a matching HLA type. Study-level findings and limits: HLA-C-restricted CMV clonotypes gave the most frequent clonotype in two of eight donors. Cumulated frequencies of public TCR beta families served to identify carriers of CMV plus the relevant HLA.

TCRdb redid the calling of the reads with MiXCR, one entry per CDR3 protein. The top ten clones hold roughly an eighth of a sample with 400,000 or so distinct CDR3 sequences, 30% to 40% of them seen once. The germline CDR1 and CDR2 sequences are SGHNT and YENEEA. The CDR3 is 15 residues long. Deletions cut 11 bases from V and 2 bases from J, with 18 bases between. A remark on this clonotype: Its antigen is currently unknown.

The specimen was PBMCs. V and J are TRBV11-3 and TRBJ2-2; the D gene is possibly TRBD1 (7 bases). The origin of this receptor is a human donor in good health (CMV status not recorded). Some clones in this sample may be carry-over from other donors' samples. The CDR3 protein is CASSGDRSNTGELFF. CDR3 nucleotide sequence: TGTGCCTCCTCGGGGGACAGATCAAACACCGGGGAGCTGTTTTTT.